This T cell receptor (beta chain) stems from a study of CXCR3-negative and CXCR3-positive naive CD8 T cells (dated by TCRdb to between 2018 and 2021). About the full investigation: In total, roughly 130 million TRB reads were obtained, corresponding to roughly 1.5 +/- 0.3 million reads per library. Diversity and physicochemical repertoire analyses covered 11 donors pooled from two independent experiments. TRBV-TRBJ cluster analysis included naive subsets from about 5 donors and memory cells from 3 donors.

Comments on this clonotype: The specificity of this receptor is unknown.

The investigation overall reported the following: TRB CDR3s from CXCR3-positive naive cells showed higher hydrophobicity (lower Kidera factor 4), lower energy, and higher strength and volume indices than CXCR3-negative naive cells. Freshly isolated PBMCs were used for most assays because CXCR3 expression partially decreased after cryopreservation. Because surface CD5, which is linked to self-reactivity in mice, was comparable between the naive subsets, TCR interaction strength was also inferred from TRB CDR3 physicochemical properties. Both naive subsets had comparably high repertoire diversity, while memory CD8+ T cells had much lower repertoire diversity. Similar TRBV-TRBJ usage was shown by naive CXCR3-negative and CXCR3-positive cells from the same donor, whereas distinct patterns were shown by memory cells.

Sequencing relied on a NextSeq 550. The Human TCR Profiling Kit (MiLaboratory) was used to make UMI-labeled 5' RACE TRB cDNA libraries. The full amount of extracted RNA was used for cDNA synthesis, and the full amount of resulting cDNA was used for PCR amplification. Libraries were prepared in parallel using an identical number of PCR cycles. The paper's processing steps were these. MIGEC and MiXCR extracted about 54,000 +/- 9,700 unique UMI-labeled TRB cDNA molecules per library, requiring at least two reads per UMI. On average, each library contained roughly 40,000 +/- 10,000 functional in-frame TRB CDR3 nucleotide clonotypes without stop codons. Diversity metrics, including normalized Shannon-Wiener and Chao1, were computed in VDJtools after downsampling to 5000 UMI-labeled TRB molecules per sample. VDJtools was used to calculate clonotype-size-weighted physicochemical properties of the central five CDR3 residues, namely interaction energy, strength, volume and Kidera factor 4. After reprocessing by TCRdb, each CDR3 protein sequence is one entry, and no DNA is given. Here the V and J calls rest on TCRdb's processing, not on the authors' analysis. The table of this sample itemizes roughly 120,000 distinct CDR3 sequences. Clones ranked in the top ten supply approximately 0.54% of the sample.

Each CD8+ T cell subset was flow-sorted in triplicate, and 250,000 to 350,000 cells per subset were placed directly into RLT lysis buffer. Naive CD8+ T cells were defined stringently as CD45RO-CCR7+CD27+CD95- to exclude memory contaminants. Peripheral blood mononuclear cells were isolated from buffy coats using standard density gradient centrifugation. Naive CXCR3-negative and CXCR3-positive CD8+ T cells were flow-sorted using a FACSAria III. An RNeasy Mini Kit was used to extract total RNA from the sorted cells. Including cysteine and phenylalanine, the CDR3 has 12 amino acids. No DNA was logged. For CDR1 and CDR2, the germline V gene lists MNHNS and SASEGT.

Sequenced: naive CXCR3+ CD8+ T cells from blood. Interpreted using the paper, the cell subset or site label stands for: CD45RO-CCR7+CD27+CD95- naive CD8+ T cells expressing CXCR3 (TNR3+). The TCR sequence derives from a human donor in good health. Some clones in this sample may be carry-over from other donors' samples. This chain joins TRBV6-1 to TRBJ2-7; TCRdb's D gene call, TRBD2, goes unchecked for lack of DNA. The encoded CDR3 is CASSEVGDEQYF.